This TCR beta chain appears in the sequencing data of a study of T cells in Graves' hyperthyroidism and ophthalmopathy. CDR1 and CDR2 from the germline V gene are LNHDA and SQIVND (reference sequence). Trimming removed 3 bases from V and 3 bases from J, with 14 bases in between. The CDR3 sequence is 15 residues long. There were TCR beta CDR3 regions amplified from RNA transcripts. TCR CDR3 underwent first-round RT-PCR with the HTBI primer set. TCRdb used MiXCR to reprocess the multiplex PCR reads, holding one entry per CDR3 protein. The sample contains 600,000 or so distinct CDR3 sequences, more than 14% of which appear only once.

Sequenced input: blood. This clonotype was obtained from a woman in her forties or fifties with Graves' ophthalmopathy. The chain couples TRBV19 to TRBJ1-2, with unresolved D. In nucleotides, the CDR3 is TGTGCCAGTAGTATTGATGGCAAGGGTCACTATGGCTACACCTTC. Amino acid sequence: CASSIDGKGHYGYTF. The full variable domain, in which reference TRBV19 and TRBJ1-2 provide the parts outside the CDR3, is DGGITQSPKYLFRKEGQNVTLSCEQNLNHDAMYWYRQDPGQGLRLIYYSQIVNDFQKGDIAEGYSVSREKKESFPLTVTSAQKNPTAFYLCASSIDGKGHYGYTFGSGTRLTVV.